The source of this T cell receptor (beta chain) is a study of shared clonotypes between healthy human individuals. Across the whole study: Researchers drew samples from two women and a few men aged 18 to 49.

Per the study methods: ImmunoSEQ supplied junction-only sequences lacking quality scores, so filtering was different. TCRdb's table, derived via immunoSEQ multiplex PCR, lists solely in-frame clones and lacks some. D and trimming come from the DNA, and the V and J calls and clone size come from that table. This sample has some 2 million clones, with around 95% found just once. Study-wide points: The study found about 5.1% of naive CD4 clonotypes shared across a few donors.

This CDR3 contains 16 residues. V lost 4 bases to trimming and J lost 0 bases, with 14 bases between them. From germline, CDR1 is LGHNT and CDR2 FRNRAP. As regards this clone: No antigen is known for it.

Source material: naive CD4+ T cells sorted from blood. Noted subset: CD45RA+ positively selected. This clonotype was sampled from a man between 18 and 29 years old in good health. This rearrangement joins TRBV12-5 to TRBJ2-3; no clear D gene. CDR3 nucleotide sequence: TGTGCTAGTGGTTCCGGAGCCCCTTCTAGCACAGATACGCAGTATTTT. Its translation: CASGSGAPSSTDTQYF.